The 24 T cell receptor beta chains listed next were all sequenced from one sample in a study of T cells in Graves' hyperthyroidism and ophthalmopathy. TCR beta CDR3 region amplification was performed from RNA transcripts. An initial round of RT-PCR targeting the TCR CDR3 relied on the HTBI primer set. MiXCR was run by TCRdb on the multiplex PCR reads, yielding one entry per CDR3 protein. The sample lists roughly 750,000 distinct CDR3 sequences, 16% occurring once. The specimen was blood. These TCRs come from a man in his late teens or twenties with Graves' hyperthyroidism.

J is TRBJ1-3 and V is TRBV6-2 or TRBV6-3, with D perhaps TRBD1 (5 bases). The CDR3 contains 13 residues. Germline CDR1 and CDR2: MNHEY and SVGEGT. The V end lost 10 bases, the J end lost 2 bases, and 12 bases lay between the germline ends. The CDR3 DNA reads TGTGCCACCAAAGGGACGCCTGGAAACACCATATATTTT. Residues: CATKGTPGNTIYF.

The chain combines TRBV4-3 with TRBJ2-3; a possible D gene is TRBD2 (6 bases). The CDR3 loop spans 12 amino acids. Germline V gives CDR1 LGHNA, CDR2 YSLEER. The V end lost 8 bases, the J end lost 5 bases, and 11 bases lay between the germline ends. The CDR3 sequence is CASEEGGDTQYF. In nucleotides, the CDR3 is TGCGCCAGCGAAGAGGGAGGAGATACGCAGTATTTT.

At least ten counts were recorded for this clonotype. V and J are TRBV2 and TRBJ2-5; TRBD1 agrees at 10 bases. With V trimmed by 8 bases and J by 6 bases, 15 bases remained unmatched. The CDR3 runs to 16 residues. Per germline, CDR1 SNHLY and CDR2 FYNNEI. In DNA, the CDR3 is TGTGCCAGCGCTGGACAGGGGACAGGGGTTATAAAGACCCAGTACTTC. Translating it yields CASAGQGTGVIKTQYF.

The V call is TRBV7-9, the J call TRBJ1-2; D is unclear. The CDR3 contains 13 residues. V shed 1 base and J shed 6 bases, with 9 bases lying between them. The germline V gene has CDR1 SEHNR and CDR2 FQNEAQ (reference sequence). The CDR3 reads CASSLEAFNGYTF. The DNA of the CDR3 is TGTGCCAGCAGCTTAGAGGCGTTTAATGGCTACACCTTC. The full variable domain, completed using reference TRBV7-9 and TRBJ1-2, is DTGVSQNPRHKITKRGQNVTFRCDPISEHNRLYWYRQTLGQGPEFLTYFQNEAQLEKSRLLSDRFSAERPKGSFSTLEIQRTEQGDSAMYLCASSLEAFNGYTFGSGTRLTVV.

This clonotype was counted many times. The chain has TRBV7-2 and TRBJ2-3; TRBD2 is a possible D gene (6 bases). Germline V gene data show CDR1 as SGHTA and CDR2 as FQGNSA. V lost 5 bases and J lost 2, with 20 bases in between. This CDR3 is 17 amino acids long. For the CDR3, the DNA is TGTGCCAGCAGCCCCCAGCGGGCTCGCGCCTACACAGATACGCAGTATTTT. It yields the protein CASSPQRARAYTDTQYF.

This clonotype was seen many times. This sequence joins TRBV20-1 and TRBJ2-7; 7 nucleotides agree with TRBD1. Per germline, CDR1 DFQATT and CDR2 SNEGSKA (reference sequence). The CDR3 length is 12 residues. J lost 2 bases, V lost 5 bases, and 3 bases had no gene match. CDR3 protein: CSARDSPYEQYF. The CDR3 nucleotides are TGCAGTGCTCGGGACAGTCCCTACGAGCAGTACTTC.

This clonotype was seen many times. V usage is TRBV2 and J usage is TRBJ1-2; a possible D gene is TRBD1 (5 bases). Germline loops: CDR1 SNHLY, CDR2 FYNNEI. CDR3 length: 13 residues. The V end lost 3 bases, the J end lost 8 bases, and 13 bases lay between the germline ends. The CDR3 DNA follows: TGTGCCAGCAGTGAGGGGGAGGTGACCGGCTACACCTTC. It codes for CASSEGEVTGYTF.

This clonotype was seen just once. The chain joins TRBV6-1 to TRBJ1-5; D is possibly TRBD1 (5 bases). Germline V gene sequence: CDR1 MNHNS, CDR2 SASEGT. V lost 7 bases to trimming and J lost 0 bases, with 13 bases between them. The CDR3 length is 15 residues. In nucleotides, the CDR3 is TGTGCCAGCAATCCAGGGCTCTATAGCAATCAGCCCCAGCATTTT. Protein sequence: CASNPGLYSNQPQHF.

J is TRBJ2-1 and V is TRBV5-5, with TRBD2 as a possible D gene (6 bases). The germline gives CDR1 SGHKS, CDR2 YYEKEE (reference sequence). The CDR3 spans 12 residues. V was cut by 2 bases and J by 12 bases, with 12 bases left in between. In nucleotides, the CDR3 is TGTGCCAGCAGCTTCTCGGCCGGGGGGCAGTTCTTC. Protein sequence: CASSFSAGGQFF.

In this sample, this clonotype turned up many times. This rearrangement joins TRBV28 to TRBJ2-3; 10 bases are a match to TRBD2. CDR3 length: 16 residues. Germline V lookup: CDR1 MDHEN, CDR2 SYDVKM. Trimming took 6 bases from V and 3 from J; bases not matched to a gene: 9. The CDR3 here is CASRSGRASGTDTQYF. CDR3 coding DNA: TGTGCCAGCAGAAGCGGGAGGGCCTCTGGTACAGATACGCAGTATTTT. Supplemented by reference TRBV28 and TRBJ2-3, the full variable domain reads DVKVTQSSRYLVKRTGEKVFLECVQDMDHENMFWYRQDPGLGLRLIYFSYDVKMKEKGDIPEGYSVSREKKERFSLILESASTNQTSMYLCASRSGRASGTDTQYFGPGTRLTVL.

This clonotype was seen ten or more times. The chain couples TRBV7-3 to TRBJ1-2; D possibly corresponds to TRBD1 (6 bases). Trimming cost V 5 bases and J 8 bases, with 21 bases left between them. Germline values: CDR1 SGHTA, CDR2 FQGTGA. The CDR3 has 15 amino acids. The CDR3 loop reads CASSAGTGLEGGYTF. Written as DNA, the CDR3 is TGTGCCAGCAGCGCCGGTACAGGGTTGGAAGGCGGCTACACCTTC.

This clonotype occurred many times. This chain joins TRBV28 and TRBJ1-1; 7 nucleotides match TRBD1. The CDR3 spans 15 residues. Trimming took 5 bases from V and 7 from J; bases not matched to a gene: 13. Germline lookup yields CDR1 MDHEN and CDR2 SYDVKM. The CDR3 DNA reads TGTGCCAGCAGTCTACAACGGGACAGCACGCTTGAAGCTTTCTTT. This codes for CASSLQRDSTLEAFF. Supplemented by reference TRBV28 and TRBJ1-1, the full variable domain reads DVKVTQSSRYLVKRTGEKVFLECVQDMDHENMFWYRQDPGLGLRLIYFSYDVKMKEKGDIPEGYSVSREKKERFSLILESASTNQTSMYLCASSLQRDSTLEAFFGQGTRLTVV.

This clonotype appeared many times. The genes are TRBV18 and TRBJ1-1, with D hard to call. The V end lost 3 bases, the J end lost 4 bases, and 15 bases lay between the germline ends. This CDR3 is 15 amino acids long. Germline lookup yields CDR1 KGHSH and CDR2 LQKENI. CDR3: CASSPNPGLATEAFF. CDR3 DNA: TGTGCCAGCTCACCCAACCCAGGACTGGCCACTGAAGCTTTCTTT.

The J gene is TRBJ2-7, the V gene TRBV2; 10 nucleotides line up with TRBD2. The length of the CDR3 is 14 residues. Germline V CDR1 and CDR2: SNHLY, FYNNEI. Unmatched junction bases numbered 6, after V lost 6 bases and J lost 4 bases. CDR3 DNA: TGTGCCAGCAGGGAGCTAGCGGGGGATTACGAGCAGTACTTC. It yields the protein CASRELAGDYEQYF.

This clonotype was detected many times. The rearrangement links TRBV24-1 to TRBJ2-5; unclear D gene. The CDR3 spans 16 residues. V lost 2 bases and J 3 bases, leaving 15 bases between the germline ends. The germline gives CDR1 KGHDR, CDR2 SFDVKD. Written as DNA, the CDR3 is TGTGCCACCAGTGATTGGTCAGGCCAACGGGAAGAGACCCAGTACTTC. Amino acids: CATSDWSGQREETQYF.

This clonotype came up many times. The chain couples TRBV12-3 or TRBV12-4 to TRBJ2-1; D gene ambiguous. The V and J ends lost 3 bases and 5 bases respectively, with 14 bases between them. The CDR3 loop spans 15 amino acids. CDR3 nucleotides: TGTGCCAGCAGTTTTCGGACCCCCCGGGACAATGAGCAGTTCTTC. Translated, it gives CASSFRTPRDNEQFF.

This clonotype occurred many times. This chain uses TRBV28 with TRBJ1-4, with no clear D. Germline assignment: CDR1 MDHEN and CDR2 SYDVKM. V gave up 3 bases and J gave up 0 bases, with 14 bases separating them. CDR3 length: 17 amino acids. CDR3 sequence: CASSLAASWATNEKLFF. CDR3 DNA sequence: TGTGCCAGCAGTTTGGCGGCTAGTTGGGCAACTAATGAAAAACTGTTTTTT.

In this sample, this clonotype turned up a few times. The CDR3 coding sequence is TGTGCCAGTAGTATTTCGAGCGCGAACACTGAAGCTTTCTTT. It translates to CASSISSANTEAFF. The chain joins TRBV19 to TRBJ1-1, with D unclear. With 3 bases removed from V and 1 base from J, the gap between germline ends came to 9 bases. Germline V gene data show CDR1 as LNHDA and CDR2 as SQIVND (reference sequence). This CDR3 has 14 amino acids.

This clonotype was seen repeatedly, ten times or more. The chain links TRBV7-9 to TRBJ1-1; D is possibly TRBD1 (5 bases). This CDR3 region has 13 residues. The ends were cut back, 5 bases at V and 7 bases at J, with 14 bases in the middle. Germline CDR1 is SEHNR and CDR2 is FQNEAQ (reference sequence). In nucleotides, the CDR3 is TGTGCCAGCAGCCAGGGCTTGTCCGTTGAAGCTTTCTTT. Its translation: CASSQGLSVEAFF. Full variable domain (remainder filled in from reference TRBV7-9 and TRBJ1-1): DTGVSQNPRHKITKRGQNVTFRCDPISEHNRLYWYRQTLGQGPEFLTYFQNEAQLEKSRLLSDRFSAERPKGSFSTLEIQRTEQGDSAMYLCASSQGLSVEAFFGQGTRLTVV.

This clonotype was counted ten times or more. The V and J genes are TRBV12-3 or TRBV12-4 and TRBJ2-1; TRBD2 matches at 14 bases. V lost 5 bases and J lost 4; bases outside the gene matches: 13. The CDR3 runs 19 residues. The chain's CDR3 is CASSPLVFGLAGGYNEQFF. In DNA, the CDR3 is TGTGCCAGCAGTCCCCTGGTGTTCGGACTAGCGGGAGGTTACAATGAGCAGTTCTTC.

The rearrangement joins TRBV12-3 or TRBV12-4 to TRBJ2-1; possible D gene TRBD2, 6 bases. Trimming shortened V by 6 bases and J by 9 bases, and 12 bases separated the two germline ends. CDR3 length equals 12 residues. CDR3 sequence reads: CASSPRRGEQFF. DNA for the CDR3: TGTGCCAGCAGCCCCAGGAGGGGTGAGCAGTTCTTC.

The chain recombines TRBV10-2 with TRBJ2-7, with 7 positions matching TRBD1. Germline lookup yields CDR1 WSHSY and CDR2 SAAADI. With 7 bases clipped from V and 2 bases from J, the junction kept 5 bases outside the gene matches. The CDR3 consists of 13 residues. CDR3 nucleotide sequence: TGCGCCAGCATCGGACAGGCCCCCTACGAGCAGTACTTC. The encoded protein is CASIGQAPYEQYF.

This clonotype was recorded many times. The DNA for the CDR3 is TGTGCCAGCAGCTTAATGCTGAGCCTGAACACTGAAGCTTTCTTT. This encodes CASSLMLSLNTEAFF. This sequence joins TRBV7-2 and TRBJ1-1; D is ambiguous. The CDR3 loop spans 15 amino acids. With 2 bases removed from V and 0 bases from J, the gap between germline ends came to 10 bases. CDR1 is SGHTA and CDR2 is FQGNSA in the germline V gene.

The chain employs TRBV3-1 and TRBJ2-2; 9 nucleotides agree with TRBD2. This CDR3 spans 18 amino acids. The germline CDR1 and CDR2 sequences are LGHDT and YNNKEL (reference sequence). Losses at the gene ends were 1 base for V and 4 bases for J; bases not matched to a gene: 10. In DNA form, the CDR3 reads TGTGCCAGCAGCCAAGTTGGCGGGAGGGCCGCGGGCACCGGGGAGCTGTTTTTT. Residues: CASSQVGGRAAGTGELFF.